This T cell receptor (beta chain) was documented in a study of cytomegalovirus exposure and HLA in healthy donors. For the study at large: Out of roughly 200 million T cells, an earlier analysis found more than 95 million unique TCR beta sequences in total. Study results and caveats: What a later analysis reportedly showed was that an Asian-associated ancestry cluster had fewer N-insertions than the roughly 720-donor mean.

The PCR ran on 60 Vbeta and 13 Jbeta primers. Sequenced by immunoSEQ multiplex PCR; TCRdb stores in-frame clones only, minus some. The top ten clones hold approximately 2.2% of a sample with around 300,000 clones, 70% to 90% of them seen once. Trimming took 4 bases from V and 4 from J; bases not matched to a gene: 9. This CDR3 is built from 16 residues. Per germline, CDR1 SGHRS and CDR2 YFSETQ. Donors were nominally healthy when sampled, though unrecorded immune exposures were likely. Comments on this clone: The antigen remains unidentified.

The clonotype comes from a woman aged 18-35 years in good health and CMV-seronegative. The sequencing sample was made of PBMCs. The gene calls are TRBV5-1 and TRBJ2-5; 11 positions agree with TRBD2. In DNA form, the CDR3 reads TGCGCCAGCAGCGCACGGACTAGCGGGCCACTAGAGACCCAGTACTTC. Translated: CASSARTSGPLETQYF.